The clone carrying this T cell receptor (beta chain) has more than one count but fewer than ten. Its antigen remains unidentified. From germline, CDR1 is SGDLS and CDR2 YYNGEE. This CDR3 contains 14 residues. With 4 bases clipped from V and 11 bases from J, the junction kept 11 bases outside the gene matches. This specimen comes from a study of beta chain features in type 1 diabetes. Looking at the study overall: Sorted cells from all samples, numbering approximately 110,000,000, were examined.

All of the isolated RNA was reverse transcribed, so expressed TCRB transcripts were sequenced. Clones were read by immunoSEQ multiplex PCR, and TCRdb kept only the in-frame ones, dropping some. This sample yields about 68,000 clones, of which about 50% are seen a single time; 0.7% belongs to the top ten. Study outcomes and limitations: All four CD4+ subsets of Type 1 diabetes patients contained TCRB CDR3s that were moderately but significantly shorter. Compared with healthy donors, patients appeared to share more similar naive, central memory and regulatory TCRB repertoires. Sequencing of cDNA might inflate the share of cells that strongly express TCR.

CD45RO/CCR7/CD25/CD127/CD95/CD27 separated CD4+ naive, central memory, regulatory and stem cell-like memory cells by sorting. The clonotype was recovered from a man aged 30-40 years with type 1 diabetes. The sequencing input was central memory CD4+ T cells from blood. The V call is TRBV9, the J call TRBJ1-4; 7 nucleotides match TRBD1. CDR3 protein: CASSPRTGPEKLFF. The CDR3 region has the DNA TGTGCCAGCAGCCCCAGGACAGGACCGGAGAAACTGTTTTTT.